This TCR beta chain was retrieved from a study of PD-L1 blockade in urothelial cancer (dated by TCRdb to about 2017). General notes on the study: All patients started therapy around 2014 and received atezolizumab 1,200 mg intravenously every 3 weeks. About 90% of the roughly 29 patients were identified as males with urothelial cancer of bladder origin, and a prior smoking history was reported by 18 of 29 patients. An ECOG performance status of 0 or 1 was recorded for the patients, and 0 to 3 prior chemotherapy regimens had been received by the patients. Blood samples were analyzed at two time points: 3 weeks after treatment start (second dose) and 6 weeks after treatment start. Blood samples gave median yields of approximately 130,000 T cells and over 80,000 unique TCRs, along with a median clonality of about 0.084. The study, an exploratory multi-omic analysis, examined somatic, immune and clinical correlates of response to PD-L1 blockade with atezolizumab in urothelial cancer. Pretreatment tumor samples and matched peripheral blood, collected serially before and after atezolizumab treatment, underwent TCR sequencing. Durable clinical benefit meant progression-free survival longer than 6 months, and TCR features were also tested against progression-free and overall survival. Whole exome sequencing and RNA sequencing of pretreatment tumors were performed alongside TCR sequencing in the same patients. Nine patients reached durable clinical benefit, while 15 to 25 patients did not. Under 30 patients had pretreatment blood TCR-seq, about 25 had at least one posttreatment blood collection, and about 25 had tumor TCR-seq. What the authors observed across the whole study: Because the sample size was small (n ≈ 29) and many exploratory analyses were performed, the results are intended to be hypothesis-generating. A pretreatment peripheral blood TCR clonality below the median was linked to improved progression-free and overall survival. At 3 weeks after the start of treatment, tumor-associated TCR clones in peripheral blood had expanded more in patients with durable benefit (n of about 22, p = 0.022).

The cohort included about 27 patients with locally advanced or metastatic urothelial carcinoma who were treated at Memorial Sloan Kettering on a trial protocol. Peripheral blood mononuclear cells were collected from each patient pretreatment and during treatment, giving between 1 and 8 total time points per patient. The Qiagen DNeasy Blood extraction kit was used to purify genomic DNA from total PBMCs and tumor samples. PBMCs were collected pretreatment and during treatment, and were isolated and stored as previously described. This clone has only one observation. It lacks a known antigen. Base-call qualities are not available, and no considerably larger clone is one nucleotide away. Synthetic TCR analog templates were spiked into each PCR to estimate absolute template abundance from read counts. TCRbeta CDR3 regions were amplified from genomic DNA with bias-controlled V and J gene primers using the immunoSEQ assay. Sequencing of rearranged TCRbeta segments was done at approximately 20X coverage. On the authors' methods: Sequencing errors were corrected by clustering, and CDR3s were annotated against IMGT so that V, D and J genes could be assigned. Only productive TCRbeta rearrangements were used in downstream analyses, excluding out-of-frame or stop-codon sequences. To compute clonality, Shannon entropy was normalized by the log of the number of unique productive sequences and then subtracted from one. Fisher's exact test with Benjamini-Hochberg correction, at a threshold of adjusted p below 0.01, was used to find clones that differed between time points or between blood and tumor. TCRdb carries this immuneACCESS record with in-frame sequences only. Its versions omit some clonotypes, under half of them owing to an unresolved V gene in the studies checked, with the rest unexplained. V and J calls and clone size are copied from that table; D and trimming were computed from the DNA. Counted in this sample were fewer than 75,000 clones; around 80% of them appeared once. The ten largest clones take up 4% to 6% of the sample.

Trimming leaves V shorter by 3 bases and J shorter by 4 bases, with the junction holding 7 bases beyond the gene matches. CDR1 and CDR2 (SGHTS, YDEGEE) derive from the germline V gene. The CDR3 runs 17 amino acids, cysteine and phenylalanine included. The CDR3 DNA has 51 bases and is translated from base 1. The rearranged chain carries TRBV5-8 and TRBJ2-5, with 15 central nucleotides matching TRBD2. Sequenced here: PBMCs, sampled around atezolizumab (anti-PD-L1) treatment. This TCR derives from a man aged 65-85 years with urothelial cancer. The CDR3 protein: CASSSKPGLAGGETQYF. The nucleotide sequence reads TGTGCCAGCAGCTCGAAACCGGGACTAGCGGGAGGAGAGACCCAGTACTTC.